The next 5 T cell receptor beta chains were all read from a single sample in a study of shared T cell receptors in the human thymus. Method: immunoSEQ multiplex PCR; TCRdb's copy keeps in-frame clones and lacks some. This table has around 730,000 clones, 70% to 90% appearing once. The sample also formed part of further work on human thymus T cells.

Material for sequencing was thymocytes. These receptor sequences come from a girl less than two years old with a congenital heart defect.

CDR3 loop: CASSLGAGAGGVSYEQYF. The CDR3 nucleotides read TGTGCCAGCAGCTTGGGGGCAGGCGCGGGGGGGGTCTCCTACGAGCAGTACTTC. This rearrangement joins TRBV5-4 to TRBJ2-7, with 9 bases fitting TRBD2. Trimming took 0 bases from V and 0 from J; bases not matched to a gene: 10. The germline V gene encodes CDR1 SGHNT and CDR2 YYREEE (reference sequence). The CDR3 contains 18 residues.

This chain uses TRBV6-5 with TRBJ2-1, with TRBD1 matching over 8 bases. The CDR3 sequence is 15 residues long. With 2 bases clipped from V and 7 bases from J, the junction kept 7 bases outside the gene matches. Germline V lookup: CDR1 MNHEY, CDR2 SVGAGI. This CDR3 is CASSYHDRGENEQFF. DNA of the CDR3: TGTGCCAGCAGTTACCACGACAGGGGAGAAAATGAGCAGTTCTTC.

The V gene is TRBV10-2, the J gene TRBJ1-4; D perhaps matches TRBD1 (6 bases). This CDR3 has 14 amino acids. Trimming took 4 bases from V and 8 from J, leaving 14 bases between them. CDR1 is WSHSY, CDR2 SAAADI, per germline. The CDR3 region has the DNA TGCGCCAGCAGTGGGGGAGGGGGAGGAGAAAAACTGTTTTTT. Translated: CASSGGGGGEKLFF.

V gene TRBV14 combines with J gene TRBJ1-4; 8 nucleotides line up with TRBD1. The CDR3 consists of 21 residues. Germline V gene sequence: CDR1 SGHDN, CDR2 FVKESK. The ends lost 0 bases at V and 4 bases at J; junction bases unmatched: 19. This chain's CDR3 is CASSQDPFPGSLQGDNEKLFF. The CDR3 DNA reads TGTGCCAGCAGCCAAGATCCTTTTCCGGGGTCGCTACAGGGGGATAATGAAAAACTGTTTTTT. The entire variable domain, with the rest obtained from reference TRBV14 and TRBJ1-4, is as follows: EAGVTQFPSHSVIEKGQTVTLRCDPISGHDNLYWYRRVMGKEIKFLLHFVKESKQDESGMPNNRFLAERTGGTYSTLKVQPAELEDSGVYFCASSQDPFPGSLQGDNEKLFFGSGTQLSVL.

The rearrangement uses TRBV28 and TRBJ2-7, with a possible D match to TRBD1 (6 bases). Between the trimmed V and J ends, which lost 5 bases and 2 bases, there was a span of 13 bases. The CDR3 has 14 residues. Germline values: CDR1 MDHEN, CDR2 SYDVKM. CDR3 sequence: CASSQRDKPYEQYF. CDR3 DNA sequence: TGTGCCAGCAGTCAACGGGACAAGCCCTACGAGCAGTACTTC.